This T cell receptor beta chain stems from a study of shared clonotypes between healthy human individuals (dated by TCRdb to 2020 to 2022). Context from the whole study: Three men and a couple of women, aged 18 to 49 years, made up the cohort. For each donor, CD4 naive and CD4 memory were each run on three plates, CD8 naive on two plates, and CD8 memory on one plate. The study deeply sequenced blood TCR repertoires of about 5 healthy adults to estimate repertoire size and the extent of clonotype sharing between individuals. Libraries were prepared and TCR repertoires were sequenced by different laboratories using diverse techniques, in order to increase sequencing depth and limit assay-specific biases. Each donor's leukapheresis produced roughly between roughly 0.85 and 10 billion PBMCs. The full study reports these points: Compared with non-shared clonotypes, clonotypes shared by all four sorted-subset donors had higher generation probabilities. The small number of donors limited the genetic and exposure-history diversity represented. Estimated clonotype richness was generally larger for naive than for memory subsets. Pairwise subsampling led to the expectation that sequencing depth would affect the degree of clonotype sharing among donors. Rarefaction of sorted-subset datasets indicated incomplete sequencing despite the large sequencing depth. Sampling was limited to blood, and TCR repertoires in tissue likely differ from TCR repertoires in blood. Sharing across a few donors was observed for approximately 5% of naive CD4, 3% to 3.5% of naive CD8, over 2% of memory CD4, and over 0.3% of memory CD8 clonotypes.

Healthy HIV-negative adults with no recently reported acute infections or vaccinations were included as donors. Every donor was a Caucasian adult living in Nashville, Tennessee, USA. CD4+ T cells were enriched by magnetic negative selection; naive cells were then positively selected on CD45RA, and the negative fraction formed the memory subset. Blood was obtained by leukapheresis, after which PBMCs were separated by Ficoll-Histopaque density gradient centrifugation and cryopreserved in liquid nitrogen vapor phase. Purity and quantity of every magnetically sorted T cell population were checked by analytical flow cytometry. Each sorted fraction had its genomic DNA isolated and then quantified by UV absorbance on a Nanodrop 2000c. TCR CDR3 regions were amplified from genomic DNA by multiplex PCR using the deep immunoSEQ assay. For each cell subset, the extracted genomic DNA was distributed evenly across all wells of several immunoSEQ 96-well plates, and each plate served as one replicate. For sorted subsets, 150 to 200 ng genomic DNA, equal to some 30,000 T cell genomes, was loaded into each replicate PCR. Purified libraries were quantified with a Qubit 3.0 fluorometer, sized on a Bioanalyzer 2100, and re-quantified with the KAPA Library Quantification kit. A separate single-read 150-cycle Illumina NextSeq 550 flow cell was used to sequence each immunoSEQ 96-well plate. In the paper's pipeline: Because the immunoSEQ output held only junctional sequences and lacked quality scores, the filtering could not match the filtering applied to full-length reads. To assign V/J genes and CDR3, sequences were annotated using PyIR, a Python wrapper for IgBLAST v1.9, with IMGT germline references. Reads were removed for weak V/J assignments (E-value above 1e-6), missing CDR3, stop codons, out-of-frame junctions, or ambiguous translated residues. V3J clonotypes were defined as sequences sharing the same inferred V gene, J gene, and CDR3 amino acid sequence. Percentage overlap between repertoires was calculated by dividing the number of shared unique clonotypes by the size of the smaller repertoire. Three approaches were used to assess repertoire richness: RTK rarefaction, the Chao1 estimator, and Recon v2.1 estimates of unobserved clonotypes. Generation probabilities were computed with OLGA for all TCRbeta clonotypes obtained by the gDNA method from several donors. Here the immuneACCESS table is served through TCRdb, limited to in-frame sequences with V and J called. Missing clones are a known gap in these copies; in checked studies unresolved V genes cover under half, and the rest lacks a known reason. Clone size and V and J calls were adopted from that table, with D and trimming inferred from the DNA. The sample contains 2 million to 2.5 million clones, almost 96% of them found a single time. The top ten clones comprise around 0.13% of the sample.

Based on the germline V gene, the CDR1 and CDR2 sequences are SNHLY and FYNNEI. Between the V and J ends, shortened by 6 bases and 4 bases respectively, the junction contains 21 bases. The CDR3 goes from the cysteine to the phenylalanine over 16 residues. Only the CDR3 DNA is retained, 48 bases long and in frame from the first base. Comments on this clone: The target of this receptor is not known. One base away there is no much larger clone; base qualities are not given.

This sequence uses TRBV2 and TRBJ2-5, with a tentative D gene TRBD2 over 6 matching bases. The sequence was collected from a young man in good health. The specimen was naive CD4+ T cells sorted from blood. Per the publication, the cell subset or site label means: CD45RA+ positively selected. At the DNA level, the sequence is TGTGCCAGCAGCACTCCTCCGGGAGCTCTTGTAGAGACCCAGTACTTC. Its protein is CASSTPPGALVETQYF.